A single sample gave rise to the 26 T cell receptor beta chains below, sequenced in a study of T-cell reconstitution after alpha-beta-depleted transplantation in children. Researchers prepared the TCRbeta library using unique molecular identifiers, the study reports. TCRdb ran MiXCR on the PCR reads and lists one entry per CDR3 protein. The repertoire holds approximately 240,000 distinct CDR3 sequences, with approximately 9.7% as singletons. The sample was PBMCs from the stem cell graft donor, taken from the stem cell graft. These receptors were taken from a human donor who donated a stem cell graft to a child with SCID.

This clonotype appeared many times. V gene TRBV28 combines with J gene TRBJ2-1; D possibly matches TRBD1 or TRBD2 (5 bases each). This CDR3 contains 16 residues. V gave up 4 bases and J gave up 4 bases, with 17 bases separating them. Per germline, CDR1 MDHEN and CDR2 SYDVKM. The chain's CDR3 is CASSYSPGTGYNEQFF. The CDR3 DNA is TGTGCCAGCAGTTACTCACCCGGGACGGGATACAATGAGCAGTTCTTC.

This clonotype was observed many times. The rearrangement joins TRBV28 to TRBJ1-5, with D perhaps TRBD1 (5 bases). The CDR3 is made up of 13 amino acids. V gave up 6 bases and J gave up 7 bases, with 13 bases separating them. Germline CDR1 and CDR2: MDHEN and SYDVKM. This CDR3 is CASRTGTVQPQHF. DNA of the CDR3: TGTGCCAGCAGAACCGGGACTGTGCAGCCCCAGCATTTT.

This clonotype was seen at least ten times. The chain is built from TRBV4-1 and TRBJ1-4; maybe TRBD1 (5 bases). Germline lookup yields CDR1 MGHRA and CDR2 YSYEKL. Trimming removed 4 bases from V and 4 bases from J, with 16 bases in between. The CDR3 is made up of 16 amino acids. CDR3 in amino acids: CASSPPSPGSNEKLFF. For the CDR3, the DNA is TGCGCCAGCAGCCCACCCTCCCCAGGGAGTAATGAAAAACTGTTTTTT.

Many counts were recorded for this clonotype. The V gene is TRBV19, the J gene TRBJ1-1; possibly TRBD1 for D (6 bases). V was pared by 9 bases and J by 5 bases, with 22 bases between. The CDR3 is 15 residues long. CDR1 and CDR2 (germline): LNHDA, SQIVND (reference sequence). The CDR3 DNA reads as TGTGCCAGCTTAGGGGGGGACACCAGGAGGACTGAAGCTTTCTTT. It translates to CASLGGDTRRTEAFF.

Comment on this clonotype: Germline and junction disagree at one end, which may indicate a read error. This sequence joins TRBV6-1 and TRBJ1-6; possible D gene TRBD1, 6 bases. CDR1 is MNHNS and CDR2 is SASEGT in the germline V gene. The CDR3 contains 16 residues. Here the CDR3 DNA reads TGTGCCAGCAGTCCGAGGGGGGAGTCGTTTTGGTCACCCCTCCTCTTC. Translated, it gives CASSPRGESFWSPLLF.

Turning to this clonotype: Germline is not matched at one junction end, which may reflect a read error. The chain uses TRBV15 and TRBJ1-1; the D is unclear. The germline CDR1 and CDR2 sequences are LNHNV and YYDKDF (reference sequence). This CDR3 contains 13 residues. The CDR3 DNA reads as TGTGTCACCAGCAGAGATATCACCGGCGAAGCTTTCTTT. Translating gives CVTSRDITGEAFF.

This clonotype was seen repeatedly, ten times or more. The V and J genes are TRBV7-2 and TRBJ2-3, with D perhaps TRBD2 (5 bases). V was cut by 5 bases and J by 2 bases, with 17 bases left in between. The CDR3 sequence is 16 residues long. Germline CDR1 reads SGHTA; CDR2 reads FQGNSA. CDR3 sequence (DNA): TGTGCCAGCAGCCCCTGGCCGGGGAGACTCACAGATACGCAGTATTTT. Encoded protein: CASSPWPGRLTDTQYF.

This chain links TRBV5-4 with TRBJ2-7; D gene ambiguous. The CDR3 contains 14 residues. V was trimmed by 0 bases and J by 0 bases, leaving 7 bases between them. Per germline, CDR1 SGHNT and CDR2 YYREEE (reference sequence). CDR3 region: CASSLGVSSYEQYF. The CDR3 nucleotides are TGTGCCAGCAGCTTGGGAGTGAGCTCCTACGAGCAGTACTTC.

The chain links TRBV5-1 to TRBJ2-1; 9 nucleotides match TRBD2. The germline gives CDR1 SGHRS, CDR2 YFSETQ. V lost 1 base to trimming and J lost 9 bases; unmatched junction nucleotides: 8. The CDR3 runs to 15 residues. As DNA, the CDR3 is TGCGCCAGCAGCTTGAAAGGCGGGGGGGCCATTGAGCAGTTCTTC. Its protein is CASSLKGGGAIEQFF.

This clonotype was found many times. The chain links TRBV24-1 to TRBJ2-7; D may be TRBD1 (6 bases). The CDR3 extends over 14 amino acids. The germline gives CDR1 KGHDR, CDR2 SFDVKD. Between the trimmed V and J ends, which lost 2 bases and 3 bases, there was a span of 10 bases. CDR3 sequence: CATSDSDRNYEQYF. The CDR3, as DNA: TGTGCCACCAGTGATTCGGACAGAAACTACGAGCAGTACTTC.

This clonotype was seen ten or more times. The CDR3 here is CASSFFGLAGHNEQFF. In DNA, the CDR3 is TGTGCCAGCAGTTTCTTCGGACTAGCGGGGCACAATGAGCAGTTCTTC. The J gene is TRBJ2-1, the V gene TRBV28, with 12 bases lining up with TRBD2. The CDR3 spans 16 residues. Trimming removed 3 bases from V and 5 bases from J; junction bases left unmatched: 5. Per germline, CDR1 MDHEN and CDR2 SYDVKM.

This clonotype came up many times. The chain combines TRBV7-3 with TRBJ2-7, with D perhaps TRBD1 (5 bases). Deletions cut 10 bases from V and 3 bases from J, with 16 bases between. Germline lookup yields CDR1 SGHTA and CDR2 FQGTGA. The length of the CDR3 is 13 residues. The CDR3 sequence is CATTGLGIYEQYF. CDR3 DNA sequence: TGTGCCACCACAGGTTTGGGAATCTACGAGCAGTACTTC. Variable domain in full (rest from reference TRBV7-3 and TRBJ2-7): GAGVSQTPSNKVTEKGKYVELRCDPISGHTALYWYRQSLGQGPEFLIYFQGTGAADDSGLPNDRFFAVRPEGSVSTLKIQRTERGDSAVYLCATTGLGIYEQYFGPGTRLTVT.

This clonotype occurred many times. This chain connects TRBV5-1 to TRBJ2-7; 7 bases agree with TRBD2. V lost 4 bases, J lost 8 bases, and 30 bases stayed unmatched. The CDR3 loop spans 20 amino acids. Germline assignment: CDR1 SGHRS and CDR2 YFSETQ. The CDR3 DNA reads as TGCGCCAGCAGCCGTGCTTTGGGGAGGGGATTTTCGGGCCTGCGTGTACAGCAGTACTTC. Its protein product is CASSRALGRGFSGLRVQQYF.

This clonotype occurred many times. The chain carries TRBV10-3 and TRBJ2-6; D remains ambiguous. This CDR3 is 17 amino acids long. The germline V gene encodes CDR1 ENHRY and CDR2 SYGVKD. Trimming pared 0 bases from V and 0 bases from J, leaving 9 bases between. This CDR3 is CAISESQDSSGANVLTF. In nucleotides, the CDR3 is TGTGCCATCAGTGAGTCGCAGGATAGCTCTGGGGCCAACGTCCTGACTTTC.

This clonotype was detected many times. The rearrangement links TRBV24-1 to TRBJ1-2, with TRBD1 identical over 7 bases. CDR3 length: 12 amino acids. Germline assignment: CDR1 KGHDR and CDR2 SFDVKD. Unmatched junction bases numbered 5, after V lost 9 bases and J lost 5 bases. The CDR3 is CATADREYGYTF. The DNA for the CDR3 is TGTGCCACCGCTGACAGGGAATATGGCTACACCTTC.

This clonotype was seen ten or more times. This CDR3 reads CASSPGTSGGADEQFF. CDR3 DNA sequence: TGTGCCAGCAGTCCGGGAACTAGCGGGGGGGCCGATGAGCAGTTCTTC. V gene TRBV12-3 or TRBV12-4 combines with J gene TRBJ2-1, with 13 bases matching TRBD2. V dropped 5 bases and J dropped 8; count of bases not matched to a gene: 9. The CDR3 has 16 residues.

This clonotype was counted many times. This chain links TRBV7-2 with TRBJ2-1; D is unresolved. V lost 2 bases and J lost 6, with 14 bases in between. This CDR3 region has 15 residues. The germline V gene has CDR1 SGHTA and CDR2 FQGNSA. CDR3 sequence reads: CASSLNGFGPNEQFF. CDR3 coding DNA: TGTGCCAGCAGCTTAAACGGTTTTGGGCCCAATGAGCAGTTCTTC. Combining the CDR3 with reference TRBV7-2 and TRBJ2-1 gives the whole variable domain GAGVSQSPSNKVTEKGKDVELRCDPISGHTALYWYRQSLGQGLEFLIYFQGNSAPDKSGLPSDRFSAERTGGSVSTLTIQRTQQEDSAVYLCASSLNGFGPNEQFFGPGTRLTVL.

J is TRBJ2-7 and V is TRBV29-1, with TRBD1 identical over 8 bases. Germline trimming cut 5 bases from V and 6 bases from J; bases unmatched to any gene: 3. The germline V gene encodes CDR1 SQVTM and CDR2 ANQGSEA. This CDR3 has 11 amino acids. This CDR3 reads CSVLTGVEQYF. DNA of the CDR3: TGCAGCGTTTTGACAGGGGTCGAGCAGTACTTC.

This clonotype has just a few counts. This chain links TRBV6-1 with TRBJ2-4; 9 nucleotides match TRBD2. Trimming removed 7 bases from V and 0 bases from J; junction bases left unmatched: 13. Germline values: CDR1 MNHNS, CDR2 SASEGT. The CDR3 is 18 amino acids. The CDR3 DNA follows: TGTGCCAGCACGAGGGTAGCGGGGGTGAGGGGAGCCAAAAACATTCAGTACTTC. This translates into CASTRVAGVRGAKNIQYF.

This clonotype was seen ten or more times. CDR3 nucleotides: TGCGCCAGCAGCTTGGATGGGGAGAATGGCTACACCTTC. Amino acids: CASSLDGENGYTF. This sequence joins TRBV5-1 and TRBJ1-2; D remains ambiguous. Germline loops: CDR1 SGHRS, CDR2 YFSETQ. V shed 0 bases and J shed 6 bases, with 9 bases lying between them. This CDR3 comprises 13 residues.

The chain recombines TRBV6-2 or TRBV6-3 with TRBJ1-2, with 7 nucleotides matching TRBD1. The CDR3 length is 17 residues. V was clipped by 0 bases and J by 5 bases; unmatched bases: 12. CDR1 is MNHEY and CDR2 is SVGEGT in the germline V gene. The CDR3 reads CASSYSQQDRPRYGYTF. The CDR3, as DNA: TGTGCCAGCAGTTACTCTCAACAGGACAGGCCACGTTATGGCTACACCTTC.

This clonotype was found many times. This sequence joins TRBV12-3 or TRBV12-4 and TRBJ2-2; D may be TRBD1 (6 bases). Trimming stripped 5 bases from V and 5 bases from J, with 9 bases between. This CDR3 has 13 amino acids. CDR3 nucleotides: TGTGCCAGCAGTCCAGGGGTTACCGGGGAGCTGTTTTTT. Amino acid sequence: CASSPGVTGELFF.

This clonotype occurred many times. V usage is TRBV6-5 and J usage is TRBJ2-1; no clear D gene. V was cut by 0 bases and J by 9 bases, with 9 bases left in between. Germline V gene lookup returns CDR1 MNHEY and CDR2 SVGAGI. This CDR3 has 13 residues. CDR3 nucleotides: TGTGCCAGCAGTTACTCGAAATTCGGTGAGCAGTTCTTC. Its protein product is CASSYSKFGEQFF.

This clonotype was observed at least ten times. Here the CDR3 DNA reads TGCAGTGCTAGAGGCGAAGATCAGCCCCAGCATTTT. This encodes CSARGEDQPQHF. The chain carries TRBV20-1 and TRBJ1-5; D not resolved. The CDR3 is made up of 12 amino acids. V lost 1 base, J lost 5 bases, and 6 bases lay in between. CDR1 and CDR2 from the germline V gene are DFQATT and SNEGSKA (reference sequence).

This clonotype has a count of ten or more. The CDR3 coding sequence is TGCGCCAGCAGCTTGGAAAGTTTAGGAAGGAGCACTGAAGCTTTCTTT. This codes for CASSLESLGRSTEAFF. The chain is built from TRBV5-1 and TRBJ1-1; D remains unclear. V lost 0 bases and J 4 bases, leaving 16 bases between the germline ends. Germline values: CDR1 SGHRS, CDR2 YFSETQ. The CDR3 is made up of 16 amino acids.

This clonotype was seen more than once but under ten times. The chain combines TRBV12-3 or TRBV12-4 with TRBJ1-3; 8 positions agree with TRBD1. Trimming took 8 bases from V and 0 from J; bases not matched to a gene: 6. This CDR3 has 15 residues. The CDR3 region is CASPGQASSGNTIYF. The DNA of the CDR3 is TGTGCCAGCCCGGGACAGGCGAGCTCTGGAAACACCATATATTTT.